Here is one T cell receptor beta chain with its context. Antigen specificity is unknown. The treatment here: around 19 received Ad26.COV2.S at low or high dose, single or two shots; roughly 5 received placebo; per-sample allocation not given. Sample collection was performed on day 63 after the first vaccine or placebo injection. The data were obtained in a study of Ad26.COV2.S vaccination and SARS-CoV-2 variants. Turning to the study itself: The authors gave Ad26.COV2.S intramuscularly, either once or twice 56 days apart. Study conclusions and caveats: Total T cell responses may have been underestimated by the TCR breadth and depth analyses.

Looked up from germline, CDR1 is MGHRA and CDR2 is YSYEKL. Trimming shortened V by 3 bases and J by 1 base, and 10 bases separated the two germline ends. CDR3 length: 14 residues. Assay used: immunoSEQ multiplex PCR; TCRdb lists only in-frame clones, some missing. The profile shows roughly 300,000 clones, 70% to 90% of them singletons. Sequenced material: peripheral blood, taken in a trial of Ad26.COV2.S vaccine versus placebo. The sequence came from a person aged 18-60 years who received the Ad26.COV2.S COVID-19 vaccine or a placebo. The chain carries TRBV4-1 and TRBJ2-7; D is unclear. Written as DNA, the CDR3 is TGCGCCAGCAGCCACAGTGTCCGATCCTACGAGCAGTACTTC. Amino acid sequence: CASSHSVRSYEQYF.